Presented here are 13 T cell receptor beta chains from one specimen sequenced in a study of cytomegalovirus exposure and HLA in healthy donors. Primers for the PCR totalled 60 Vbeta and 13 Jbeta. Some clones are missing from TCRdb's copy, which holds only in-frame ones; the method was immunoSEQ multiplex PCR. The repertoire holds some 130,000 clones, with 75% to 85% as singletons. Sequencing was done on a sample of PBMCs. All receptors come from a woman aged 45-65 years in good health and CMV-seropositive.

The CDR3 here is CASSLATGGMRQFF. In DNA form, the CDR3 reads TGTGCCAGCAGTCTCGCGACCGGGGGGATGAGGCAGTTCTTC. The chain combines TRBV5-4 with TRBJ2-1; TRBD2 aligns across 7 bases. Looked up from germline, CDR1 is SGHNT and CDR2 is YYREEE (reference sequence). J was trimmed by 12 bases and V by 5 bases; bases with no gene match: 14. The CDR3 loop spans 14 amino acids.

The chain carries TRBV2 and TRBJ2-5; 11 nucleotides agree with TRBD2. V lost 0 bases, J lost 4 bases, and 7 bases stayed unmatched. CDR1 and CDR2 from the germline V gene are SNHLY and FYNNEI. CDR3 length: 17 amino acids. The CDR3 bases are TGTGCCAGCAGTGAAGCGCTTACTAGCGGGAGCAGAGAGACCCAGTACTTC. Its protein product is CASSEALTSGSRETQYF.

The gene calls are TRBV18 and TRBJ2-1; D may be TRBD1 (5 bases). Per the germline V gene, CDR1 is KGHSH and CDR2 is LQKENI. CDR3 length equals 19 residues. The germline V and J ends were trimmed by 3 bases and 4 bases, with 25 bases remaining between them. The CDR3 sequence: CASSPPQGAPNPFYNEQFF. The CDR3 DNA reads TGTGCCAGCTCACCTCCCCAGGGCGCGCCAAATCCGTTTTACAATGAGCAGTTCTTC.

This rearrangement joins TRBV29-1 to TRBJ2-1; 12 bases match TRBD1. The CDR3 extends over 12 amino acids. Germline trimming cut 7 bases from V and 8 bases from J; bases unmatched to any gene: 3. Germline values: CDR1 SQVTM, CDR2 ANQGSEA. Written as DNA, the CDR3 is TGCAGCGGGGACAGGGGGCTGGATGAGCAGTTCTTC. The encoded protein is CSGDRGLDEQFF.

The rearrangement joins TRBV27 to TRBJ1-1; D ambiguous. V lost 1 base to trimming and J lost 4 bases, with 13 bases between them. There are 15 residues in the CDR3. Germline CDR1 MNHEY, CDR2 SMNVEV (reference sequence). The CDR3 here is CASSLLRDRSTEAFF. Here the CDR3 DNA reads TGTGCCAGCAGTTTATTGAGGGATCGTAGCACTGAAGCTTTCTTT.

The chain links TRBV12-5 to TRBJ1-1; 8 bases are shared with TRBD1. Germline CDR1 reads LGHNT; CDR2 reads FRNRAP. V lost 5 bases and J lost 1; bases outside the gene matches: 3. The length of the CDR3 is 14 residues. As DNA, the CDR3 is TGTGCTAGTGGTCCAGGACAGGGGAACACTGAAGCTTTCTTT. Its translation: CASGPGQGNTEAFF.

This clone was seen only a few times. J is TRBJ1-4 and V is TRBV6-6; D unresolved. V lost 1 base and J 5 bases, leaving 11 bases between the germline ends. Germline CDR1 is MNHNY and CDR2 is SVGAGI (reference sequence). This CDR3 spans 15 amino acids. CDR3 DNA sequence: TGTGCCAGCAGTTACTTCCAGGATGGGAATGAAAAACTGTTTTTT. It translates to CASSYFQDGNEKLFF.

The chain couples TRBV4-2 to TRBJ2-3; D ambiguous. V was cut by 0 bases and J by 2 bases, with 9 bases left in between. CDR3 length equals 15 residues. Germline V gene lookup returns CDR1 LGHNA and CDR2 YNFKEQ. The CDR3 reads CASSQDLINTDTQYF. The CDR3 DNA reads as TGTGCCAGCAGCCAAGATCTTATTAACACAGATACGCAGTATTTT.

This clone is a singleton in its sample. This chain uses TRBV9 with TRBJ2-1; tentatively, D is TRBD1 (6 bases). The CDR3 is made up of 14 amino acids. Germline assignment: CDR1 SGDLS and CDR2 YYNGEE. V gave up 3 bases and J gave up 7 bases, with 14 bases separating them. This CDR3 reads CASSAQPQGNEQFF. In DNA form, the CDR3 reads TGTGCCAGCAGCGCGCAACCCCAGGGGAATGAGCAGTTCTTC.

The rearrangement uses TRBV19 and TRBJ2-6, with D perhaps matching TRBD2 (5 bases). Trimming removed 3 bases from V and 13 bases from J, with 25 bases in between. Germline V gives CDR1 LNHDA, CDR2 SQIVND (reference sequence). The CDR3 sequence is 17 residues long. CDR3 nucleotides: TGTGCCAGTAGTATTCGTCTGGTGGATAGGGAGCTGTCAGTCCTGACTTTC. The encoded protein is CASSIRLVDRELSVLTF. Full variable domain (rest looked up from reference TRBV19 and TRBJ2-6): DGGITQSPKYLFRKEGQNVTLSCEQNLNHDAMYWYRQDPGQGLRLIYYSQIVNDFQKGDIAEGYSVSREKKESFPLTVTSAQKNPTAFYLCASSIRLVDRELSVLTFGAGSRLTVL.

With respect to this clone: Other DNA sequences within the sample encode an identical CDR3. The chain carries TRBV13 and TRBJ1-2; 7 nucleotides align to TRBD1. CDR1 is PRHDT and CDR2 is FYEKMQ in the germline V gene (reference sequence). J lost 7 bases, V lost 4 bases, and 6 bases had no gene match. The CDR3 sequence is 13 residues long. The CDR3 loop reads CASSYDREGGYTF. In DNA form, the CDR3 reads TGTGCCAGCAGCTACGACAGGGAAGGTGGCTACACCTTC.

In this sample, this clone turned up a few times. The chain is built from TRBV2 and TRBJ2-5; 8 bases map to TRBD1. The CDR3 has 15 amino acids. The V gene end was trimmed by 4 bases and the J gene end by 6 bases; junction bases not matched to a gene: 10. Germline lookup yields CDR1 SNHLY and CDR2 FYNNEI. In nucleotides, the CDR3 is TGTGCCAGCAGTGGCCTTAGACAGGGGAGGAAGACCCAGTACTTC. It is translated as CASSGLRQGRKTQYF.

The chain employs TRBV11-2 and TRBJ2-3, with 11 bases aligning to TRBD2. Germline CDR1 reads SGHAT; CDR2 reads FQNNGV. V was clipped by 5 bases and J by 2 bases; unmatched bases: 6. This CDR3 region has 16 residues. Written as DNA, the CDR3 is TGTGCCAGCAGCGGGAGACTAGCGGGACCCACAGATACGCAGTATTTT. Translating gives CASSGRLAGPTDTQYF. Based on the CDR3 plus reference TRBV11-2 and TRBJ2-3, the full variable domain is EAGVAQSPRYKIIEKRQSVAFWCNPISGHATLYWYQQILGQGPKLLIQFQNNGVVDDSQLPKDRFSAERLKGVDSTLKIQPAKLEDSAVYLCASSGRLAGPTDTQYFGPGTRLTVL.